Each of the 7 T cell receptor beta chains below was sequenced from the same sample in a study of post-analysis software for immune sequencing data. Whole-study results and caveats: Comparison of patients with controls showed a handful of TRBV segments more frequent in patients, TRBV5-6, TRBV5-1 and TRBV20-1 among them.

No antigen has been identified for these receptors. Prepared libraries of TCR beta cDNA carried unique molecular identifiers. TCRdb re-called the PCR reads with MiXCR, one entry per CDR3 protein. The table records approximately 440,000 distinct CDR3 sequences, around 40% of them present only once. Sequenced: blood. These receptors were collected from a girl aged 5 to 17 with multiple sclerosis.

This clonotype has only a few counts. The chain carries TRBV4-2 and TRBJ2-3; the D gene is possibly TRBD2 (7 bases). CDR1 LGHNA and CDR2 YNFKEQ come from the germline V gene. The V end lost 0 bases, the J end lost 4 bases, and 23 bases lay between the germline ends. CDR3 size: 19 residues. The CDR3 DNA reads as TGTGCCAGCAGCCAAGATCCTTTCGGGGGCGGGAGTACCGCAGATACGCAGTATTTT. It translates to CASSQDPFGGGSTADTQYF.

The chain is built from TRBV2 and TRBJ2-3; D unresolved. Trimming shortened V by 0 bases and J by 5 bases, and 12 bases separated the two germline ends. The CDR3 sequence is 15 residues long. The germline CDR1 and CDR2 sequences are SNHLY and FYNNEI. In DNA, the CDR3 is TGTGCCAGCAGTGAAGCGGGGTCAGGCATAGATACGCAGTATTTT. It is translated as CASSEAGSGIDTQYF.

The V and J genes are TRBV6-6 and TRBJ2-4; a possible D gene is TRBD1 (6 bases). Germline values: CDR1 MNHNY, CDR2 SVGAGI (reference sequence). Trimming took off 8 bases at V and 0 bases at J, with 11 bases between the two ends. This CDR3 is built from 14 residues. The CDR3 nucleotides read TGTGCCAGCGGGGACACCCTAGCCAAAAACATTCAGTACTTC. Protein: CASGDTLAKNIQYF.

In the case of this clonotype: The CDR3 does not close with the conserved phenylalanine or tryptophan, likely indicating a read error. The chain has TRBV6-2 or TRBV6-3 and TRBJ2-5; 7 positions match TRBD2. The J call may be faulty, since TRBJ2-7 better matches the DNA end. Germline CDR1 and CDR2: MNHEY and SVGEGT. The CDR3 spans 16 residues. CDR3 bases: TGTGCCAGCAGTTACCGAGATGGGGCGGGAGTATACGAGCAGTACTTA. Amino acid sequence: CASSYRDGAGVYEQYL.

This clonotype was detected a few times. The V call is TRBV7-2, the J call TRBJ1-5; weak D call: TRBD1 (6 bases). The germline V gene encodes CDR1 SGHTA and CDR2 FQGNSA. Trimming removed 5 bases at V and 5 bases at J, with 16 bases between. The CDR3 extends over 15 amino acids. In DNA, the CDR3 is TGTGCCAGCAGCCAGTACAGGGATACCTATCAGCCCCAGCATTTT. Translated, it gives CASSQYRDTYQPQHF. The complete variable domain, with remaining parts taken from reference TRBV7-2 and TRBJ1-5, reads GAGVSQSPSNKVTEKGKDVELRCDPISGHTALYWYRQSLGQGLEFLIYFQGNSAPDKSGLPSDRFSAERTGGSVSTLTIQRTQQEDSAVYLCASSQYRDTYQPQHFGDGTRLSIL.

This clonotype was recorded a few times. J is TRBJ2-1 and V is TRBV3-1, with 9 bases identical to TRBD2. Germline-derived CDR1 and CDR2 are LGHDT and YNNKEL (reference sequence). The CDR3 runs to 16 residues. With V trimmed by 0 bases and J by 9 bases, 9 bases remained unmatched. CDR3 coding DNA: TGTGCCAGCAGCCAAGACGGGGCTAGCGGGATATCTGAGCAGTTCTTC. This sequence encodes CASSQDGASGISEQFF.

V is TRBV29-1 and J is TRBJ2-1, with 8 bases fitting TRBD2. V was clipped by 5 bases and J by 0 bases; unmatched bases: 12. The germline V gene encodes CDR1 SQVTM and CDR2 ANQGSEA. The CDR3 length is 17 residues. The CDR3 is CSVRTNGRVSSYNEQFF. CDR3 DNA: TGCAGCGTTCGCACTAACGGGAGGGTAAGCTCCTACAATGAGCAGTTCTTC.